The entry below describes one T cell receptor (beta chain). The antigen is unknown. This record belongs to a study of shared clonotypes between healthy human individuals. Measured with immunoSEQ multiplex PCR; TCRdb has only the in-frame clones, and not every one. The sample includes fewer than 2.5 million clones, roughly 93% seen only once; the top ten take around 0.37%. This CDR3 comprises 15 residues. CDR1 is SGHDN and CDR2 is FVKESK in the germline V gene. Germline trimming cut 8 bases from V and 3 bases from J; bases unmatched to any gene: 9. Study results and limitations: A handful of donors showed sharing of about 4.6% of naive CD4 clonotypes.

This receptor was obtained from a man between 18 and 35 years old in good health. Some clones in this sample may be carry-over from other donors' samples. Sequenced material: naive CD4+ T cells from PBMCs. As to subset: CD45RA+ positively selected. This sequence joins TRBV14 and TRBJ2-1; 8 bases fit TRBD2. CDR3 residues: CASAAALADYNEQFF. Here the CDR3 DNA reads TGTGCCAGCGCCGCGGCACTAGCGGACTACAATGAGCAGTTCTTC. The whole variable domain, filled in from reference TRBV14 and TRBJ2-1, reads EAGVTQFPSHSVIEKGQTVTLRCDPISGHDNLYWYRRVMGKEIKFLLHFVKESKQDESGMPNNRFLAERTGGTYSTLKVQPAELEDSGVYFCASAAALADYNEQFFGPGTRLTVL.